One and the same sample provided the 22 T cell receptor beta chains below, sequenced in a study of spatial heterogeneity in lung cancer. A single record per CDR3 protein comes from TCRdb applying MiXCR to the 5' RACE reads. The data contain 50,000 to 65,000 distinct CDR3 sequences, roughly 7% of them singletons. Time point in this sample: sample taken at primary tumor resection. The sequenced material consisted of unsorted whole RNA from tumor, nontumor lung or frozen PBMC. The material sequenced was PBMCs, taken at surgery. Receptors originate from a female donor with early-stage non-small cell lung cancer.

This clonotype was counted many times. V is TRBV19 and J is TRBJ1-2; 10 positions agree with TRBD1. CDR1 is LNHDA, CDR2 SQIVND, per germline (reference sequence). V lost 4 bases, J lost 7 bases, and 3 bases stayed unmatched. The CDR3 has 13 amino acids. This CDR3 is CASSTRDRGGYTF. CDR3 DNA: TGTGCCAGTAGTACCCGGGACAGGGGTGGCTACACCTTC.

This clonotype was found many times. This rearrangement joins TRBV12-3 or TRBV12-4 to TRBJ2-5, with 7 bases aligning to TRBD2. J gave up 1 base and V 8 bases, and 7 bases lay outside the gene matches. The CDR3 is made up of 14 amino acids. The chain's CDR3 is CASRKTSSQETQYF. The DNA for the CDR3 is TGTGCCAGCCGCAAGACTAGCTCCCAAGAGACCCAGTACTTC.

This chain connects TRBV28 to TRBJ1-1; D may be TRBD1 (6 bases). This CDR3 contains 18 residues. The germline CDR1 and CDR2 sequences are MDHEN and SYDVKM. Trimming took 6 bases from V and 3 from J, leaving 26 bases between them. CDR3 amino acids: CASRSSLAGDIHHTEAFF. DNA for the CDR3: TGTGCCAGCAGATCTTCCCTCGCCGGGGACATACACCACACTGAAGCTTTCTTT.

V and J are TRBV19 and TRBJ2-3; D might be TRBD1 (6 bases). Trimming stripped 10 bases from V and 2 bases from J, with 19 bases between. This CDR3 spans 15 amino acids. Per the germline V gene, CDR1 is LNHDA and CDR2 is SQIVND (reference sequence). CDR3 sequence (DNA): TGTGCCATCAGAAGGGGACACCGAGACACAGATACGCAGTATTTT. It codes for CAIRRGHRDTDTQYF.

This chain joins TRBV20-1 and TRBJ2-2, with 7 bases lining up with TRBD1. The germline gives CDR1 DFQATT, CDR2 SNEGSKA (reference sequence). V dropped 4 bases and J dropped 5; count of bases not matched to a gene: 4. CDR3 length: 13 residues. This CDR3 is CSAKGQPTGELFF. CDR3 DNA: TGCAGTGCTAAGGGACAGCCAACCGGGGAGCTGTTTTTT.

This clonotype was picked up many times. The V call is TRBV6-2 or TRBV6-3, the J call TRBJ2-4; TRBD2 aligns across 8 bases. CDR1 and CDR2 (germline): MNHEY, SVGEGT. Trimming at V came to 6 bases and at J to 7 bases, leaving 8 bases not matched to a gene. This CDR3 is built from 14 residues. Here the CDR3 DNA reads TGTGCCAGCAGCAATTCGGGGGGGCGTAACATTCAGTACTTC. It encodes CASSNSGGRNIQYF.

In this sample, this clonotype turned up many times. V usage is TRBV29-1 and J usage is TRBJ2-5, with D hard to call. Germline values: CDR1 SQVTM, CDR2 ANQGSEA. The CDR3 contains 12 residues. Deletions cut 3 bases from V and 2 bases from J, with 7 bases between. This CDR3 is CSVEGKQETQYF. The CDR3 nucleotides read TGCAGCGTTGAGGGAAAACAAGAGACCCAGTACTTC. The whole variable domain, remainder taken from reference TRBV29-1 and TRBJ2-5, is SAVISQKPSRDICQRGTSLTIQCQVDSQVTMMFWYRQQPGQSLTLIATANQGSEATYESGFVIDKFPISRPNLTFSTLTVSNMSPEDSSIYLCSVEGKQETQYFGPGTRLLVL.

This clonotype has a count of ten or more. This chain links TRBV6-1 with TRBJ2-6, with D perhaps matching TRBD1 (5 bases). Germline CDR1 reads MNHNS; CDR2 reads SASEGT. V dropped 7 bases and J dropped 0 bases, with 19 bases sitting between them. The CDR3 runs 18 residues. The CDR3 DNA reads TGTGCCAGCAACCCTGTTGTGGGCAGGGTCTCTGGGGCCAACGTCCTGACTTTC. Translation gives CASNPVVGRVSGANVLTF.

Only a few counts were recorded for this clonotype. The chain recombines TRBV7-2 with TRBJ2-1, with no clear D. V shed 6 bases and J shed 1 base, with 7 bases lying between them. The germline V gene encodes CDR1 SGHTA and CDR2 FQGNSA. This CDR3 has 13 residues. The CDR3 is CASSGFSYNEQFF. The CDR3 DNA reads TGTGCCAGCAGTGGATTTTCCTACAATGAGCAGTTCTTC.

This clonotype was seen at least ten times. The CDR3 nucleotides are TGTGCCAGCAGCCCCCAAGCGCAGGGGTACAATGAGCAGTTCTTC. This encodes CASSPQAQGYNEQFF. The chain joins TRBV11-2 to TRBJ2-1; weak D call: TRBD1 (6 bases). The CDR3 sequence is 15 residues long. Per the germline V gene, CDR1 is SGHAT and CDR2 is FQNNGV. The V gene lost 5 bases and the J gene lost 4 bases, with 15 bases spanning the gap.

With respect to this clonotype: This may be a read error, as it is one base from a much larger clone. The V gene is TRBV18, the J gene TRBJ2-7, with TRBD1 matching 7 bases. CDR3 length equals 17 residues. Germline CDR1 reads KGHSH; CDR2 reads LQKENI. The CDR3 DNA reads as TGTGTCAGCTCACCCCCCGGGTGGGACAGTCCCGCCTACGAGCAGTACTTC. Its translation is CVSSPPGWDSPAYEQYF.

This clonotype was picked up many times. Here the CDR3 DNA reads TGTGCCAGCAGTGACCGGCGGGACAGGCTGGCTTCTAGCAATCAGCCCCAGCATTTT. This codes for CASSDRRDRLASSNQPQHF. The genes are TRBV6-1 and TRBJ1-5, with 8 bases matching TRBD1. The J segment lost 0 bases and the V segment lost 3 bases, leaving 13 bases of the junction unmatched. The CDR3 sequence is 19 residues long. Germline assignment: CDR1 MNHNS and CDR2 SASEGT.

This clonotype was counted many times. The chain employs TRBV20-1 and TRBJ2-3; D is undetermined. The germline V and J ends were trimmed by 0 bases and 8 bases, with 6 bases remaining between them. The germline V gene encodes CDR1 DFQATT and CDR2 SNEGSKA (reference sequence). The CDR3 extends over 11 amino acids. CDR3 coding DNA: TGCAGTGCTAGAGACCCCCCTACGCAGTATTTT. Its translation: CSARDPPTQYF.

At least ten counts were recorded for this clonotype. The genes are TRBV4-3 and TRBJ2-1; D is unclear. Germline assignment: CDR1 LGHNA and CDR2 YSLEER. Trimming took off 1 base at V and 9 bases at J, with 16 bases between the two ends. The CDR3 has 15 residues. CDR3 sequence (DNA): TGCGCCAGCAGCCAAGGTTTAGCACGCCGGTCTGAGCAGTTCTTC. Translation gives CASSQGLARRSEQFF.

Regarding this clonotype: Compared with germline, one end of the junction differs, possibly owing to a read error. The rearrangement uses TRBV11-2 and TRBJ2-3, with TRBD2 matching 7 bases. This CDR3 spans 17 amino acids. Germline V gene lookup returns CDR1 SGHAT and CDR2 FQNNGV. The CDR3 is CASSLQALVAGTDSQYF. DNA for the CDR3: TGTGCCAGCAGCTTACAGGCCTTGGTAGCGGGCACAGATTCGCAGTATTTT. Full variable domain (missing parts from reference TRBV11-2 and TRBJ2-3): EAGVAQSPRYKIIEKRQSVAFWCNPISGHATLYWYQQILGQGPKLLIQFQNNGVVDDSQLPKDRFSAERLKGVDSTLKIQPAKLEDSAVYLCASSLQALVAGTDSQYFGPGTRLTVL.

This clonotype has only a few counts. The gene calls are TRBV2 and TRBJ2-7; TRBD2 might be the D (6 bases). Per the germline V gene, CDR1 is SNHLY and CDR2 is FYNNEI. The CDR3 has 15 amino acids. The V and J ends lost 6 bases and 0 bases respectively, with 15 bases between them. CDR3 amino acids: CASRWLVADSYEQYF. CDR3 bases: TGTGCCAGCAGGTGGCTGGTAGCGGACTCCTACGAGCAGTACTTC.

This clonotype was detected ten times or more. This sequence joins TRBV29-1 and TRBJ2-7, with D tentatively TRBD2 (6 bases). V was pared by 7 bases and J by 4 bases, with 20 bases between. The germline CDR1 and CDR2 sequences are SQVTM and ANQGSEA. The CDR3 spans 14 residues. The CDR3 loop reads CSAGGDTSGYEQYF. The CDR3 nucleotides read TGCAGCGCCGGAGGGGATACATCCGGGTACGAGCAGTACTTC.

This clonotype has at least ten counts. The V gene is TRBV5-1, the J gene TRBJ1-1, with 8 nucleotides matching TRBD1. V shed 4 bases, J shed 4 bases, and the junction held 6 bases outside the gene matches. Germline assignment: CDR1 SGHRS and CDR2 YFSETQ. This CDR3 spans 14 amino acids. CDR3 region: CASSPDRVGTEAFF. CDR3 DNA: TGCGCCAGCAGCCCGGACAGGGTCGGCACTGAAGCTTTCTTT.

This clonotype was seen repeatedly, ten times or more. The chain recombines TRBV29-1 with TRBJ2-5, with D possibly matching TRBD1 (5 bases). There are 12 residues in the CDR3. V was clipped by 5 bases and J by 5 bases, with 12 bases between them. The germline gives CDR1 SQVTM, CDR2 ANQGSEA. The CDR3 reads CSVNQGRETQYF. The CDR3 region has the DNA TGCAGCGTTAATCAGGGAAGGGAGACCCAGTACTTC. The full variable domain, in which reference TRBV29-1 and TRBJ2-5 provide the parts outside the CDR3, is SAVISQKPSRDICQRGTSLTIQCQVDSQVTMMFWYRQQPGQSLTLIATANQGSEATYESGFVIDKFPISRPNLTFSTLTVSNMSPEDSSIYLCSVNQGRETQYFGPGTRLLVL.

The sample holds many counts of this clonotype. The chain links TRBV5-1 to TRBJ1-1; 12 bases fit TRBD1. Trimming cost V 4 bases and J 2 bases; bases outside gene matches: 9. The CDR3 spans 17 residues. The germline CDR1 and CDR2 sequences are SGHRS and YFSETQ. CDR3 sequence: CASSVGGTGGLNTEAFF. In DNA form, the CDR3 reads TGCGCCAGCAGCGTGGGTGGGACAGGGGGCCTAAACACTGAAGCTTTCTTT.

This clonotype was found many times. The rearrangement links TRBV7-2 to TRBJ2-5; 11 positions match TRBD1. This CDR3 region has 15 residues. Losses at the gene ends were 2 bases for V and 4 bases for J; bases not matched to a gene: 3. Per the germline V gene, CDR1 is SGHTA and CDR2 is FQGNSA. The chain's CDR3 is CASSLPGQGGETQYF. The CDR3, as DNA: TGTGCCAGCAGCTTACCGGGACAGGGGGGAGAGACCCAGTACTTC.

This clonotype appeared many times. The chain links TRBV2 to TRBJ2-1; D gene unclear. Germline V CDR1 and CDR2: SNHLY, FYNNEI. Trimming removed 4 bases from V and 10 bases from J, with 8 bases in between. The CDR3 is made up of 11 amino acids. The CDR3 sequence: CASSVQSEQFF. CDR3 sequence (DNA): TGTGCCAGCAGTGTGCAGAGCGAGCAGTTCTTC.